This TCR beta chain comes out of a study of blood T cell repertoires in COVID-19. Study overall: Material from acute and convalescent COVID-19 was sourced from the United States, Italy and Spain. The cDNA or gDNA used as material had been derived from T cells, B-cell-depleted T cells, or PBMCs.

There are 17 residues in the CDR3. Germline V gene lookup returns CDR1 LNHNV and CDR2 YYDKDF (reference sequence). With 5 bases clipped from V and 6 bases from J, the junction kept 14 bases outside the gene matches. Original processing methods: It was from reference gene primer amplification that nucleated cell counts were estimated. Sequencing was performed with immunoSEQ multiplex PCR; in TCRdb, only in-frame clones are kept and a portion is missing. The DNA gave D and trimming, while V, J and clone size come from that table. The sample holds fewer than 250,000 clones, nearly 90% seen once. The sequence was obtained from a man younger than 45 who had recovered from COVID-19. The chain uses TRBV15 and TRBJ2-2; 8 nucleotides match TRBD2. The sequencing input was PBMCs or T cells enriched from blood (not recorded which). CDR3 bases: TGTGCCACCAGCCATATTCGGCTAGCGGGTGTTGCCGGGGAGCTGTTTTTT. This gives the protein CATSHIRLAGVAGELFF.